The rows below give T cell receptor beta chains drawn from one sample of a study of early T cells in non-severe SARS-CoV-2 infection. MiXCR was run by TCRdb on the 5' RACE reads, yielding one entry per CDR3 protein. There are some 64,000 distinct CDR3 sequences in the sample; roughly 9% occur only once, and over 10% lies in the top ten. Sequences were derived from whole blood, sampled at baseline. These TCRs come from an adult who was a healthcare worker with PCR-confirmed SARS-CoV-2 infection or an uninfected control (not recorded which). CDR3s include the opening cysteine and the closing phenylalanine or tryptophan. D genes are given only for firm matches. Expanded clones get a size class; other rows say once, few or many, or leave the size out.

NA	TRBV10-3	NA	TRBJ1-1	CAITQPRGFNTEAFF	TGTGCCATCACCCAGCCGAGAGGATTTAACACTGAAGCTTTCTTT
NA	TRBV2	NA	TRBJ1-1	CASMTTEAFF	TGTGCCAGCATGACCACTGAAGCTTTCTTT
NA	TRBV2	few	TRBJ2-5	CASSASETQYF	TGTGCCAGCAGTGCCAGCGAGACCCAGTACTTC
TRBD2	TRBV20-1	many	TRBJ2-5	CSASGGMGETQYF	TGCAGTGCCTCGGGAGGGATGGGAGAGACCCAGTACTTC
TRBD2	TRBV7-2	few	TRBJ2-7	CASSLPGASGRYEQYF	TGTGCCAGCAGCCTCCCGGGGGCTAGCGGGAGATACGAGCAGTACTTC
TRBD2	TRBV24-1	many	TRBJ2-1	CATSGIAGDEQFF	TGTGCCACCAGTGGGATAGCGGGAGATGAGCAGTTCTTC
TRBD1	TRBV12-3/TRBV12-4	few	TRBJ2-7	CASSLGGQGRSEQYF	TGTGCCAGCAGTTTAGGGGGACAGGGACGATCCGAGCAGTACTTC
NA	TRBV6-1	few	TRBJ2-5	CASSEVRYSKKTQYF	TGTGCCAGCAGTGAAGTAAGGTACAGCAAGAAGACCCAGTACTTC
NA	TRBV4-1	few	TRBJ2-1	CASSPLGGSSYNEQFF	TGCGCCAGCAGCCCCCTTGGGGGCAGCTCCTACAATGAGCAGTTCTTC
NA	TRBV27	NA	TRBJ2-5	CASSLYAGTAETQYF	TGTGCCAGCAGTTTATATGCAGGGACGGCAGAGACCCAGTACTTC